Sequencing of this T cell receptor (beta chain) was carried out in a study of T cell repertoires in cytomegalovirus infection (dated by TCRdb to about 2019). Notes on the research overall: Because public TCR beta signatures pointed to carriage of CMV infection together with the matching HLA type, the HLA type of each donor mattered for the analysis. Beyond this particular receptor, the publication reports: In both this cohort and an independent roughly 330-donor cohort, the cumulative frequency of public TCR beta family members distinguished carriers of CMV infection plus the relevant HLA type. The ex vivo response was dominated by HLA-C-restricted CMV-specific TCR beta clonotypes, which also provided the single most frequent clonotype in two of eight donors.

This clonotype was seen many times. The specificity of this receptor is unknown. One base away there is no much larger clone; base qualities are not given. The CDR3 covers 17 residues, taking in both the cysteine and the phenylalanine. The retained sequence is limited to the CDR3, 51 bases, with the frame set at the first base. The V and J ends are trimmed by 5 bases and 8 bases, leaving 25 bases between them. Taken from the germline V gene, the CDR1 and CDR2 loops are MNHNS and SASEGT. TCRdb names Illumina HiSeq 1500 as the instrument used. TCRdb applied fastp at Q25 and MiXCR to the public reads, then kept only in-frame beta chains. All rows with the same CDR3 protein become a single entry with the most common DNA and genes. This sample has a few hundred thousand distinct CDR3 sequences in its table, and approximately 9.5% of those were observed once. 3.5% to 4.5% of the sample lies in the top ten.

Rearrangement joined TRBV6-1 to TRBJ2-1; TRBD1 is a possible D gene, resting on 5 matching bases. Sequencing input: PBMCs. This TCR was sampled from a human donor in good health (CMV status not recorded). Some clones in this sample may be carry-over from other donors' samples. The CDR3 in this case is CASSYGEAGWSSHEQFF. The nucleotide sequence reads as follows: TGTGCCAGCAGTTATGGCGAAGCAGGGTGGAGCTCCCATGAGCAGTTCTTC.